The rows below give T cell receptor beta chains drawn from one sample of a study of T cell responses to AZD1222 COVID-19 vaccine. Sequencing was performed with immunoSEQ multiplex PCR; in TCRdb, only in-frame clones are kept and a portion is missing. The table lists fewer than 130,000 clones, 85% to 90% of them singletons. Sample: peripheral blood, taken 28 days after the second AZD1222 dose. The origin of the receptors is an adult who received the AZD1222 COVID-19 vaccine. CDR3s include the opening cysteine and the closing phenylalanine or tryptophan. A D gene is named only where the DNA matches it firmly. Not every row has a clone size; where given, it reads once, few, many or a size class.

TRBJ1-1 | - | - | TRBV3-1/TRBV3-2 | CASSQMLRNTEAFF | TGTGCCAGCAGCCAAATGTTGAGGAACACTGAAGCTTTCTTT
TRBJ2-3 | TRBD2 | - | TRBV29-1 | CSVVIAGQVNTQYF | TGCAGCGTCGTTATAGCGGGGCAAGTGAATACGCAGTATTTT
TRBJ2-3 | - | - | TRBV2 | CASSLSYSTDTQYF | TGTGCCAGCAGTCTCAGTTACTCCACAGATACGCAGTATTTT
TRBJ1-3 | - | - | TRBV10-3 | CAISDGNSGNTIYF | TGTGCCATCAGTGACGGAAACTCTGGAAACACCATATATTTT
TRBJ1-1 | TRBD1 | - | TRBV18 | CASSPPAGGEWEAFF | TGTGCCAGCTCACCACCGGCAGGGGGCGAATGGGAAGCTTTCTTT
TRBJ1-1 | TRBD1 | - | TRBV29-1 | CSVDHGQVDGTEAFF | TGCAGCGTTGACCACGGACAGGTCGATGGGACTGAAGCTTTCTTT
TRBJ2-1 | - | few | TRBV7-9 | CASRLESGNEQFF | TGTGCCAGCAGGTTAGAATCCGGCAATGAGCAGTTCTTC
TRBJ2-6 | TRBD1 | - | TRBV5-8 | CASTRGSGANVLTF | TGTGCCAGCACCAGGGGGTCTGGGGCCAACGTCCTGACTTTC
TRBJ1-5 | - | - | TRBV7-8 | CASSLEQYSNQPQHF | TGTGCCAGCAGCTTAGAACAGTATAGCAATCAGCCCCAGCATTTT
TRBJ2-3 | - | - | TRBV14 | CASSPSTDTQYF | TGTGCCAGCAGCCCTAGCACAGATACGCAGTATTTT
TRBJ2-2 | - | - | TRBV3-1/TRBV3-2 | CASSPSRGEGHEELFF | TGTGCCAGCAGCCCTTCCCGCGGGGAAGGTCATGAGGAGCTGTTTTTT
TRBJ1-1 | TRBD1 | - | TRBV27 | CASSIGTGVEAFF | TGTGCCAGCAGTATTGGGACAGGGGTAGAAGCTTTCTTT
TRBJ1-1 | TRBD1 | - | TRBV30 | CAWSPGQGVWAFF | TGTGCCTGGAGCCCGGGACAGGGGGTGTGGGCTTTCTTT
TRBJ1-5 | TRBD1 | few | TRBV5-8 | CASRPPPKDRAQPQHF | TGTGCCAGCAGACCCCCTCCGAAGGACAGGGCTCAGCCCCAGCATTTT
TRBJ1-1 | - | - | TRBV6-2/TRBV6-3 | CASRPTGYTEAFF | TGTGCCAGCAGACCTACAGGGTACACTGAAGCTTTCTTT
TRBJ2-7 | - | - | TRBV2 | CASTRESYEQYF | TGTGCCAGCACCAGGGAATCCTACGAGCAGTACTTC
TRBJ2-7 | TRBD2 | - | TRBV27 | CASSLLWSLLAGALNYEQYF | TGTGCCAGCAGTTTATTGTGGTCTTTGTTGGCGGGAGCCCTCAACTACGAGCAGTACTTC